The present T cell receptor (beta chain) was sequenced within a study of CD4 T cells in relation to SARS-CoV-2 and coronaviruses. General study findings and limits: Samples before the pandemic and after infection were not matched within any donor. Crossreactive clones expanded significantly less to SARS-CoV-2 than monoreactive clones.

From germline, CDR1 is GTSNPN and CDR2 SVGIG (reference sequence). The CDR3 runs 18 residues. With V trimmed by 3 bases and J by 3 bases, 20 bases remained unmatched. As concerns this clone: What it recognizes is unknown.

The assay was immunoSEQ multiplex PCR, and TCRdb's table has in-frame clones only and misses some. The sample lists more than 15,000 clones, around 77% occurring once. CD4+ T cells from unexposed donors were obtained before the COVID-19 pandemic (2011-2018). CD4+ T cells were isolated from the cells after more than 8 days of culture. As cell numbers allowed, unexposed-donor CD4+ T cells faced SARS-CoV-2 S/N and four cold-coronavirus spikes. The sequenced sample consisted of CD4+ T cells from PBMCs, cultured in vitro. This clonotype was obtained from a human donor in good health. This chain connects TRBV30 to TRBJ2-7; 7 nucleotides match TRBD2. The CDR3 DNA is TGTGCCTGGAGGAGTCCAGGACGGGCGGTGCGGGAGTACTACGAGCAGTACTTC. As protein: CAWRSPGRAVREYYEQYF.